The rows below give T cell receptor beta chains drawn from one sample of a study of vaccination effects on CD4 cells after COVID-19. Profiling relied on immunoSEQ multiplex PCR, and the TCRdb table lists in-frame clones only, not all of them. The repertoire holds tens of thousands of clones, about 65% seen once, with about 9.7% in the top ten. These receptors' antigens are unknown. The starting material was CD4+ T cells from PBMCs cultured with HCoV-NL63 spike peptides, obtained before COVID-19 vaccination. These receptors all come from a human donor who received a COVID-19 vaccine. Each CDR3 is given with its conserved first and last residue. D genes are given only for firm matches. Size tells how often a clone was seen (once, few, many) or the class of an expanded clone, and some rows leave it out.

J,size,V,D,CDR3,DNA
TRBJ2-5,.,TRBV3-1/TRBV3-2,.,CASSQSDTYQETQYF,TGTGCCAGCAGCCAATCCGACACCTACCAAGAGACCCAGTACTTC
TRBJ2-1,.,TRBV27,TRBD2,CASSPTSGRYNEQFF,TGTGCCAGCAGTCCAACTAGCGGGCGGTACAATGAGCAGTTCTTC
TRBJ2-6,once,TRBV5-4,.,CASSSTLFSGANVLTF,TGTGCCAGCAGCTCCACTCTCTTCTCTGGGGCCAACGTCCTGACTTTC
TRBJ1-5,.,TRBV19,.,CASIPGVGHNQPQHF,TGTGCCAGTATCCCGGGGGTTGGGCACAATCAGCCCCAGCATTTT
TRBJ2-1,.,TRBV5-4,.,CASRRDFPSHEQFF,TGTGCCAGCAGACGGGACTTCCCGTCGCATGAGCAGTTCTTC
TRBJ2-2,once,TRBV6-5,TRBD1,CASTRQGGTGELFF,TGTGCCAGCACCCGACAGGGGGGGACCGGGGAGCTGTTTTTT
TRBJ2-5,.,TRBV6-5,.,CASSRQVNQETQYF,TGTGCCAGCAGTCGGCAGGTCAACCAAGAGACCCAGTACTTC
TRBJ1-1,.,TRBV9,TRBD1,CASSVQGALNTEAFF,TGTGCCAGCAGCGTACAGGGGGCTCTGAACACTGAAGCTTTCTTT
TRBJ2-2,.,TRBV5-1,.,CASSPRNGAGELFF,TGCGCCAGCAGCCCGCGGAACGGGGCCGGGGAGCTGTTTTTT
TRBJ1-5,few,TRBV6-5,.,CASSADGSNQPQHF,TGTGCCAGCAGCGCGGACGGAAGCAATCAGCCCCAGCATTTT
TRBJ1-2,.,TRBV5-1,.,CASSSQSGGDYGYTF,TGCGCCAGCAGCTCCCAGTCGGGAGGGGACTATGGCTACACCTTC
TRBJ2-7,.,TRBV4-2,TRBD1,CASSQVLRQGTLLDEQYF,TGTGCCAGCAGCCAAGTACTCAGACAGGGGACACTGCTTGACGAGCAGTACTTC
TRBJ1-5,.,TRBV6-5,.,CASNPAQAGGQPQHF,TGTGCCAGCAACCCCGCGCAAGCGGGTGGTCAGCCCCAGCATTTT
TRBJ2-2,few,TRBV30,.,CAWRPQTGELFF,TGTGCCTGGAGACCCCAAACAGGGGAGCTGTTTTTT
TRBJ1-1,.,TRBV25-1,.,CASSVAGQNKAFF,TGTGCCAGCAGTGTGGCCGGACAGAATAAAGCTTTCTTT
TRBJ2-7,.,TRBV6-6,.,CASSRRGGQREYEQYF,TGTGCCAGCAGCCGCCGTGGTGGCCAGCGAGAATACGAGCAGTACTTC
TRBJ2-2,.,TRBV6-4,.,CASSEDGATGELFF,TGTGCCAGCAGTGAAGATGGGGCCACCGGGGAGCTGTTTTTT
TRBJ1-4,.,TRBV20-1,.,CSAPGPKLFF,TGCAGTGCCCCAGGCCCAAAACTGTTTTTT
TRBJ2-3,.,TRBV9,.,CASSGSSTDTQYF,TGTGCCAGCAGCGGTTCTAGCACAGATACGCAGTATTTT
TRBJ2-5,.,TRBV6-7,.,CASSITSCRETQYF,TGTGCCAGCAGTATCACTAGTTGCCGTGAGACCCAGTACTTC
TRBJ2-7,once,TRBV10-2,.,CASSEANSGTFSYEQYF,TGCGCCAGCAGTGAGGCTAATTCCGGGACTTTCTCCTACGAGCAGTACTTC
TRBJ2-7,.,TRBV6-2/TRBV6-3,TRBD1,CASSYKGTGEYEQYF,TGTGCCAGCAGTTATAAAGGGACAGGGGAATACGAGCAGTACTTC
TRBJ2-3,.,TRBV2,.,CASSETKDTQYF,TGTGCCAGCAGTGAAACCAAAGATACGCAGTATTTT
TRBJ2-1,.,TRBV4-1,.,CASSYRDSEQFF,TGCGCCAGCAGCTACCGGGACTCTGAGCAGTTCTTC
TRBJ2-2,few,TRBV27,TRBD2,CASSRLAGGTGELFF,TGTGCCAGCAGTCGACTAGCGGGGGGTACCGGGGAGCTGTTTTTT
TRBJ1-1,.,TRBV2,.,CASSERRMNTEAFF,TGTGCCAGCAGTGAACGAAGGATGAACACTGAAGCTTTCTTT
TRBJ1-4,.,TRBV6-5,.,CASSLGTALNEKLFF,TGTGCCAGCAGCCTTGGGACGGCTCTTAATGAAAAACTGTTTTTT
TRBJ1-2,few,TRBV29-1,.,CSVKEDGYTF,TGCAGCGTTAAGGAGGATGGCTACACCTTC
TRBJ2-7,.,TRBV18,.,CASSSGSGSTYEQYF,TGTGCCAGCTCCTCGGGGAGTGGGTCTACCTACGAGCAGTACTTC
TRBJ1-1,.,TRBV24-1,.,CATSEGGGGNTEAFF,TGTGCCACCAGTGAAGGGGGAGGGGGGAACACTGAAGCTTTCTTT
TRBJ1-2,.,TRBV2,.,CASSKGSLEGYTF,TGTGCCAGCAGCAAGGGCTCTCTGGAGGGCTACACCTTC
TRBJ2-3,.,TRBV9,.,CASSVGSVPTDTQYF,TGTGCCAGCAGCGTAGGTAGCGTCCCCACAGATACGCAGTATTTT
TRBJ1-6,.,TRBV9,.,CASSVSPGQGYSPLHF,TGTGCCAGCAGCGTAAGCCCCGGGCAGGGATACTCACCCCTCCACTTT
TRBJ1-1,.,TRBV12-3/TRBV12-4,.,CASSLRNTEAFF,TGTGCCAGCAGTTTGAGAAACACTGAAGCTTTCTTT
TRBJ1-2,once,TRBV12-3/TRBV12-4,.,CASSLLEYYGYTF,TGTGCCAGCAGCCTCTTGGAGTACTATGGCTACACCTTC
TRBJ1-1,.,TRBV11-2,.,CASSRDTRNTEAFF,TGTGCCAGCAGCCGGGACACTAGGAACACTGAAGCTTTCTTT
TRBJ1-5,.,TRBV18,TRBD1,CASSEQGAGQPQHF,TGTGCCAGCTCAGAACAGGGGGCCGGACAGCCCCAGCATTTT
TRBJ1-3,.,TRBV6-6,.,CASGQDLSSGNTIYF,TGTGCCAGCGGCCAGGACCTCAGCTCTGGAAACACCATATATTTT
TRBJ1-3,.,TRBV5-1,TRBD1,CASSLTGVVSGNTIYF,TGCGCCAGCAGCTTGACAGGGGTGGTCTCTGGAAACACCATATATTTT
TRBJ1-6,.,TRBV19,.,CASSIGQNNSPLHF,TGTGCCAGTAGTATAGGGCAAAACAATTCACCCCTCCACTTT
TRBJ2-1,few,TRBV18,.,CASSPQASYNEQFF,TGTGCCAGCTCTCCGCAGGCCTCCTACAATGAGCAGTTCTTC
TRBJ2-2,.,TRBV5-5,.,CASTVGLWVKTGELFF,TGTGCCAGCACCGTTGGTTTGTGGGTAAAGACCGGGGAGCTGTTTTTT
TRBJ2-7,.,TRBV27,.,CASRRNGSYEQYF,TGTGCCAGCAGAAGGAACGGGTCCTACGAGCAGTACTTC
TRBJ1-6,.,TRBV4-1,.,CASSQDPVTNSPLHF,TGCGCCAGCAGCCAAGATCCAGTAACAAATTCACCCCTCCACTTT
TRBJ1-1,few,TRBV4-1,TRBD1,CASSQRRDRDPEAFF,TGCGCCAGCAGCCAGAGGAGGGACAGGGATCCTGAAGCTTTCTTT
TRBJ1-1,.,TRBV9,.,CASSVGSDSASEAFF,TGTGCCAGCAGCGTAGGATCGGACAGCGCAAGTGAAGCTTTCTTT
TRBJ2-1,.,TRBV5-4,.,CASSIDSANEQFF,TGTGCCAGCAGCATAGATTCTGCGAATGAGCAGTTCTTC
TRBJ2-3,.,TRBV5-1,TRBD2,CASSPGTSGRAADTQYF,TGCGCCAGCAGCCCCGGGACTAGCGGGAGGGCCGCAGATACGCAGTATTTT
TRBJ1-6,.,TRBV18,TRBD1,CASSQGQGDNSPLHF,TGTGCCAGCTCACAGGGACAGGGAGATAATTCACCCCTCCACTTT
TRBJ2-5,.,TRBV20-1,TRBD2,CSASTAGGTGETQYF,TGCAGTGCTAGTACCGCGGGAGGGACGGGAGAGACCCAGTACTTC